The TCR beta chain under discussion was sequenced for a study of shared clonotypes between healthy human individuals. General observations from the study: Specimens sampled were limited to blood, with tissue repertoires likely differing. Sharing across a few donors was seen in 4.5% to 6.5% of naive CD4 clonotypes. Naive subsets typically showed greater estimated richness than memory subsets.

Across several immunoSEQ plates, the genomic DNA of each subset was split evenly. The table came from immunoSEQ multiplex PCR; TCRdb's copy has only in-frame clones and leaves some out. The repertoire has approximately 810,000 clones, 92% of them found once; the top ten carry 24%. Naive CD8 cells, CD45RO-negative and positively selected for CCR7, excluded terminally differentiated effector memory CD45RA+ cells. Concerning this clone itself: Its cognate antigen is unknown.

V was trimmed by 5 bases and J by 1 base, leaving 13 bases between them. Per the germline V gene, CDR1 is MNHEY and CDR2 is SVGAGI. The CDR3 length is 15 residues. V gene TRBV6-5 combines with J gene TRBJ2-3; D is ambiguous. The TCR was taken from a man younger than 45 in good health. The sample taken for sequencing was naive CD8+ T cells sorted from blood. In DNA form, the CDR3 reads TGTGCCAGCAGTCCGGGCGGAGACCGCACAGATACGCAGTATTTT. Its protein product is CASSPGGDRTDTQYF.